The T cell receptor (beta chain) described here comes from a study of T cell changes during pregnancy in multiple sclerosis. The assay was immunoSEQ multiplex PCR, and TCRdb's table has in-frame clones only and misses some. The sample includes 65,000 or so clones, less than 95% seen only once; the top ten take about 2%. The sample here was peripheral blood, taken in the second trimester of pregnancy. The TCR comes from a female donor in good health, enrolled as a control in a pregnancy study.

The CDR3 DNA reads TGTGCCAGCGCCTTACAGGGGGCTTGGACAGATACGCAGTATTTT. It translates to CASALQGAWTDTQYF. The chain employs TRBV7-9 and TRBJ2-3, with 9 bases matching TRBD1. After removal of 8 bases from V and 3 bases from J, the junction contained 9 bases not matched to a gene. There are 15 residues in the CDR3. The germline V gene encodes CDR1 SEHNR and CDR2 FQNEAQ (reference sequence).